Each of the 12 T cell receptor beta chains below was sequenced from the same sample in a study of vaccination and CD4 T cells after COVID-19. Treatment: approximately 9-day PBMC culture with coronavirus spike peptide pools or control peptides (ViraFEST assay). With the Oncomine TCR Beta short-read assay, DNA from cultured CD4+ T cells was sequenced. TCRdb processed the PCR reads anew with MiXCR; each CDR3 protein has one entry. The sample holds 11,000 to 15,000 distinct CDR3 sequences, around 43% seen once. Their specific antigens are unknown. The sequenced sample was CD4+ T cells from blood, cultured in vitro. These receptors all come from a human donor who had recovered from COVID-19.

A few counts support this clonotype. This chain uses TRBV2 with TRBJ1-2; D might be TRBD1 (6 bases). The CDR3 sequence is 15 residues long. CDR1 SNHLY and CDR2 FYNNEI come from the germline V gene. The germline V and J ends were trimmed by 2 bases and 2 bases, with 12 bases remaining between them. This CDR3 is CASSEKSTGNYGYTF. The DNA of the CDR3 is TGTGCCAGCAGTGAAAAAAGCACAGGGAACTATGGCTACACCTTC.

The sample holds a few counts of this clonotype. The chain links TRBV10-2 to TRBJ2-5; D remains unclear. Germline assignment: CDR1 WSHSY and CDR2 SAAADI. This CDR3 comprises 14 residues. Trimming took 4 bases from V and 5 from J, leaving 14 bases between them. The DNA of the CDR3 is TGCGCCAGCAGTGCAAGGAACGCCGGTGAGACCCAGTACTTC. Translation: CASSARNAGETQYF.

V and J are TRBV30 and TRBJ2-2; D is undetermined. V was cut by 2 bases and J by 4 bases, with 5 bases left in between. Per germline, CDR1 GTSNPN and CDR2 SVGIG (reference sequence). The CDR3 loop spans 12 amino acids. The CDR3 sequence: CAWSTSTGELFF. The DNA of the CDR3 is TGTGCCTGGAGTACCAGCACCGGGGAGCTGTTTTTT. Full variable domain (remainder filled in from reference TRBV30 and TRBJ2-2): SQTIHQWPATLVQPVGSPLSLECTVEGTSNPNLYWYRQAAGRGLQLLFYSVGIGQISSEVPQNLSASRPQDRQFILSSKKLLLSDSGFYLCAWSTSTGELFFGEGSRLTVL.

This clonotype showed up just a few times. The chain employs TRBV30 and TRBJ2-3; the match to TRBD2 covers 8 bases. In germline, CDR1 is GTSNPN, CDR2 SVGIG (reference sequence). V lost 1 base and J lost 4; bases outside the gene matches: 13. The CDR3 spans 17 residues. The CDR3 protein is CAWSEGELGGRSDTQYF. The CDR3 DNA is TGTGCCTGGAGTGAAGGGGAGCTCGGCGGGAGGTCAGATACGCAGTATTTT. The full variable domain, completed using reference TRBV30 and TRBJ2-3, is SQTIHQWPATLVQPVGSPLSLECTVEGTSNPNLYWYRQAAGRGLQLLFYSVGIGQISSEVPQNLSASRPQDRQFILSSKKLLLSDSGFYLCAWSEGELGGRSDTQYFGPGTRLTVL.

This clonotype was counted a few times. The chain uses TRBV10-3 and TRBJ1-5; 7 bases align to TRBD1. The germline gives CDR1 ENHRY, CDR2 SYGVKD. With 7 bases clipped from V and 7 bases from J, the junction kept 10 bases outside the gene matches. The CDR3 consists of 14 residues. The CDR3 reads CAINRQGGAQPQHF. The CDR3 DNA is TGTGCCATCAACCGACAGGGAGGCGCCCAGCCCCAGCATTTT.

The chain joins TRBV7-9 to TRBJ2-5; D ambiguous. The CDR3 contains 13 residues. In germline, CDR1 is SEHNR, CDR2 FQNEAQ (reference sequence). Trimming pared 0 bases from V and 9 bases from J, leaving 11 bases between. The DNA of the CDR3 is TGTGCCAGCAGCTTAGCGCTGTCCCGGGCCCAGTACTTC. Encoded protein: CASSLALSRAQYF.

CDR3 residues: CAISVGAGNTEAFF. CDR3 nucleotide sequence: TGTGCCATCAGTGTAGGTGCGGGGAACACTGAAGCTTTCTTT. The V gene is TRBV10-3, the J gene TRBJ1-1; no clear D. V shed 4 bases and J shed 1 base, with 10 bases lying between them. The CDR3 consists of 14 residues. Germline lookup yields CDR1 ENHRY and CDR2 SYGVKD.

The J gene is TRBJ2-2, the V gene TRBV20-1; D is uncertain. Trimming took 0 bases from V and 6 from J, leaving 8 bases between them. The CDR3 is 13 residues long. Per the germline V gene, CDR1 is DFQATT and CDR2 is SNEGSKA (reference sequence). CDR3 sequence (DNA): TGCAGTGCTAGAGATTACGGTCCCGGGGAGCTGTTTTTT. Translated, it gives CSARDYGPGELFF.

The CDR3, as DNA: TGTGCCAGCAGAAGACTAGCGGGACGGGACGAGCAGTACTTC. It specifies CASRRLAGRDEQYF. This chain uses TRBV7-2 with TRBJ2-7; TRBD2 matches at 11 bases. Germline V lookup: CDR1 SGHTA, CDR2 FQGNSA. The V gene end was trimmed by 6 bases and the J gene end by 5 bases; junction bases not matched to a gene: 6. The CDR3 extends over 14 amino acids.

This clonotype appeared a few times. This chain uses TRBV2 with TRBJ1-5; D is unresolved. The CDR3 has 14 amino acids. Germline V gene lookup returns CDR1 SNHLY and CDR2 FYNNEI. Trimming shortened V by 5 bases and J by 5 bases, and 13 bases separated the two germline ends. The CDR3, as DNA: TGTGCCAGCAGTCCCCTGTTGGAGTATCAGCCCCAGCATTTT. Its translation: CASSPLLEYQPQHF.

The chain couples TRBV12-3 or TRBV12-4 to TRBJ1-5, with D possibly TRBD1 on 5 matching bases. The CDR3 contains 15 residues. Trimming cost V 6 bases and J 1 base, with 13 bases left between them. The CDR3 DNA reads TGTGCCAGCAGCCTTGGGGCAGGAAGCAATCAGCCCCAGCATTTT. Translating it yields CASSLGAGSNQPQHF.

The chain has TRBV28 and TRBJ1-5; D is uncertain. Germline V gene lookup returns CDR1 MDHEN and CDR2 SYDVKM. Trimming stripped 7 bases from V and 2 bases from J, with 9 bases between. The CDR3 has 13 residues. Here the CDR3 DNA reads TGTGCCAGCATGGAGGGAGGCAATCAGCCCCAGCATTTT. Protein sequence: CASMEGGNQPQHF.